Listed below are T cell receptor beta chains from one sample, sequenced in a study of cytomegalovirus exposure and HLA in healthy donors. Method: immunoSEQ multiplex PCR; TCRdb's copy keeps in-frame clones and lacks some. The sample lists more than 110,000 clones, 80% seen once, with approximately 6.3% in the top ten. The sequenced sample consisted of PBMCs. The receptor source for this set is a man aged 40-49 years in good health and CMV-seropositive. The CDR3 runs from the conserved cysteine through the conserved F or W. D genes are given only for firm matches. Size is omitted from some rows. Given values are once, few, many or a class for expanded clones.

clone_size	d_call	v_call	j_call	cdr3_aa	cdr3_nt
-	TRBD1	TRBV2	TRBJ1-2	CASSSTGQKANYGYTF	TGTGCCAGCAGTTCAACGGGACAGAAGGCTAACTATGGCTACACCTTC
-	-	TRBV29-1	TRBJ2-7	CSVQRGYEQYF	TGCAGCGTCCAACGCGGCTACGAGCAGTACTTC
-	-	TRBV2	TRBJ1-4	CASQTGNNEKLFF	TGTGCCAGCCAGACAGGAAATAATGAAAAACTGTTTTTT
-	-	TRBV13	TRBJ2-5	CASSSGETQYF	TGTGCCAGCAGTAGTGGAGAGACCCAGTACTTC
few	-	TRBV18	TRBJ1-5	CASSPPTGPRRQPQHF	TGTGCCAGCTCACCACCCACAGGACCCCGACGGCAGCCCCAGCATTTT
-	TRBD2	TRBV10-3	TRBJ2-1	CAISESTGAAGRTYNEQFF	TGTGCCATCAGTGAGTCCACAGGCGCCGCCGGGAGGACCTACAATGAGCAGTTCTTC
-	TRBD2	TRBV10-1	TRBJ2-1	CASSESGGIDNEQFF	TGCGCCAGCAGTGAGAGCGGGGGGATCGACAATGAGCAGTTCTTC
-	TRBD1	TRBV6-5	TRBJ1-5	CASSKTGGSQPQHF	TGTGCCAGCAGTAAAACAGGGGGCAGTCAGCCCCAGCATTTT
-	TRBD1	TRBV18	TRBJ2-2	CASSPRQGVTGELFF	TGTGCCAGCTCACCGCGACAGGGAGTGACCGGGGAGCTGTTTTTT
once	TRBD1	TRBV5-1	TRBJ1-6	CASQGQAAPSPLHF	TGCGCCAGCCAGGGACAGGCGGCACCTTCACCCCTCCACTTT
few	TRBD1	TRBV10-3	TRBJ2-1	CASEGQGSYNEQFF	TGTGCCAGCGAAGGACAGGGAAGTTACAATGAGCAGTTCTTC
-	-	TRBV28	TRBJ1-2	CASSPQWSESNYGYTF	TGTGCCAGCAGTCCTCAGTGGTCCGAATCTAACTATGGCTACACCTTC
-	TRBD1	TRBV30	TRBJ2-1	CAWSSTGSEQFF	TGTGCCTGGAGTTCGACAGGGAGTGAGCAGTTCTTC
-	-	TRBV27	TRBJ2-1	CASSSRQNEQFF	TGTGCCAGCAGTTCCCGACAGAATGAGCAGTTCTTC
-	-	TRBV19	TRBJ2-7	CASSLRGVGPYEQYF	TGTGCCAGTAGTCTCAGGGGAGTGGGCCCCTACGAGCAGTACTTC
-	-	TRBV21-1	TRBJ2-7	CASTLKRGLSYEQYF	TGTGCCAGCACCCTCAAACGAGGCTTATCCTACGAGCAGTACTTC
few	-	TRBV10-3	TRBJ1-2	CAISESNGNGYTF	TGTGCCATCAGTGAGTCGAACGGGAATGGCTACACCTTC
-	TRBD1	TRBV30	TRBJ2-6	CAWGTGGSGANVLTF	TGTGCCTGGGGGACAGGCGGGTCTGGGGCCAACGTCCTGACTTTC
once	TRBD1	TRBV4-3	TRBJ1-4	CASSPAWTGLNEKLFF	TGCGCCAGCAGCCCCGCATGGACAGGGCTTAATGAAAAACTGTTTTTT
once	-	TRBV27	TRBJ2-7	CASSYMRSTYEQYF	TGTGCCAGCAGTTACATGCGGTCTACCTACGAGCAGTACTTC
-	TRBD1	TRBV2	TRBJ2-7	CASRADRGAYEQYF	TGTGCCAGCAGAGCCGACAGGGGGGCCTACGAGCAGTACTTC
-	-	TRBV29-1	TRBJ2-7	CSVDQGGYEQYF	TGCAGCGTTGATCAGGGTGGCTACGAGCAGTACTTC
-	TRBD2	TRBV5-4	TRBJ2-7	CASSLGGTSGYEQYF	TGTGCCAGCAGCTTGGGAGGGACTAGCGGGTACGAGCAGTACTTC
-	TRBD1	TRBV18	TRBJ1-2	CASSPTQGSYGYTF	TGTGCCAGCTCACCGACACAGGGGTCCTATGGCTACACCTTC
many	TRBD1	TRBV6-1	TRBJ2-1	CASSERSGGGNEQFF	TGTGCCAGCAGTGAGAGATCAGGGGGCGGTAATGAGCAGTTCTTC